This TCR beta chain was identified during a study of Graves' ophthalmopathy and Graves' hyperthyroidism. Overall study results and limits: A model built from 13 signatures distinguished ophthalmopathy from stable hyperthyroidism with approximately 90% sensitivity and about 80% specificity. Also, most clonotypes expanded in the thyroid above 0.001 frequency appeared in blood.

This CDR3 contains 12 residues. J lost 3 bases, V lost 8 bases, and 4 bases had no gene match. In germline, CDR1 is SNHLY, CDR2 FYNNEI. This clonotype was counted many times. Its antigen is as yet unknown. Amplification from RNA transcripts yielded the TCR beta CDR3 regions. HTBI-primed first-round RT-PCR preceded second-round multiplex PCR. TCRdb re-analysed the multiplex PCR reads in MiXCR, keeping a single row per CDR3 protein. The sample has 1 million to 1.3 million distinct CDR3 sequences, about 38% seen once; the top ten hold around 10%. This sequence joins TRBV2 and TRBJ2-7; 7 bases are shared with TRBD1. The sequence derives from an adult man with Graves' hyperthyroidism. The sample was peripheral blood or thyroid tissue (not recorded which). The CDR3 nucleotides read TGTGCCAGCCGACAGGGCGGCTACGAGCAGTACTTC. Residues: CASRQGGYEQYF.